What follows describes a single T cell receptor (beta chain). Its antigen remains unidentified. Germline loops: CDR1 SGHDT, CDR2 YYEEEE. The CDR3 contains 13 residues. The V end was cut by 0 bases, the J end by 16 bases, with 17 bases between. A single heparinised draw of 95 to 150 mL on average was taken per donor. Since all of the isolated RNA was reverse transcribed, expressed TCRB transcripts were what got sequenced. Here immunoSEQ multiplex PCR was the method, and the copy in TCRdb shows in-frame clones only, minus some. Among more than 250,000 clones, roughly 20% were seen once, and the ten largest hold 0.028%. This entry is derived from a study of beta chain features in type 1 diabetes. Study-wide results and limits: Moderate yet significant TCRB CDR3 shortening was seen in Type 1 diabetes patients in all four CD4+ subsets. Type 1 diabetes patients had VDJ junctions that carried fewer insertions and more deletions.

Material for sequencing was naive CD4+ T cells from blood. This chain connects TRBV5-6 to TRBJ2-1, with TRBD1 as a possible D gene (6 bases). The receptor's source is a woman aged 40 to 50 with type 1 diabetes. In nucleotides, the CDR3 is TGTGCCAGCAGCTTGGGTGTGACAGGAGGAATCTTCTTC. Translation gives CASSLGVTGGIFF. Drawing the rest from reference TRBV5-6 and TRBJ2-1, the complete variable domain is DAGVTQSPTHLIKTRGQQVTLRCSPKSGHDTVSWYQQALGQGPQFIFQYYEEEERQRGNFPDRFSGHQFPNYSSELNVNALLLGDSALYLCASSLGVTGGIFFGPGTRLTVL.